This T cell receptor (beta chain) originates from a study of spatial heterogeneity in lung cancer. Study information: Detection consistently yielded more beta chains than alpha chains. Raw reads contained each unique TCR and UMI combination more than ten times on average.

TCRdb ran MiXCR on the 5' RACE reads and lists one entry per CDR3 protein. The sample lists about 82,000 distinct CDR3 sequences, 10% to 15% seen once, with about 4.5% in the top ten. Concerning this clonotype itself: Its antigen remains unidentified.

Stated time point: sample taken at primary tumor resection. The sequenced material consisted of unsorted whole RNA from tumor, nontumor lung or frozen PBMC. Findings and limits, study-wide: More often at tumor resection than at routine follow-up, ubiquitous expanded tumor TCRs were detected in the blood.

This receptor was taken from a male donor with early-stage non-small cell lung cancer. The sequences come from PBMCs, collected at surgery.

CDR3 sequence: CSASGGIYNEQFF. In nucleotides, the CDR3 is TGCAGTGCTAGTGGTGGGATTTACAATGAGCAGTTCTTC. This chain connects TRBV20-1 to TRBJ2-1, with D uncertain. Germline V gene lookup returns CDR1 DFQATT and CDR2 SNEGSKA (reference sequence). CDR3 length equals 13 residues. Trimming removed 3 bases at V and 4 bases at J, with 10 bases between.